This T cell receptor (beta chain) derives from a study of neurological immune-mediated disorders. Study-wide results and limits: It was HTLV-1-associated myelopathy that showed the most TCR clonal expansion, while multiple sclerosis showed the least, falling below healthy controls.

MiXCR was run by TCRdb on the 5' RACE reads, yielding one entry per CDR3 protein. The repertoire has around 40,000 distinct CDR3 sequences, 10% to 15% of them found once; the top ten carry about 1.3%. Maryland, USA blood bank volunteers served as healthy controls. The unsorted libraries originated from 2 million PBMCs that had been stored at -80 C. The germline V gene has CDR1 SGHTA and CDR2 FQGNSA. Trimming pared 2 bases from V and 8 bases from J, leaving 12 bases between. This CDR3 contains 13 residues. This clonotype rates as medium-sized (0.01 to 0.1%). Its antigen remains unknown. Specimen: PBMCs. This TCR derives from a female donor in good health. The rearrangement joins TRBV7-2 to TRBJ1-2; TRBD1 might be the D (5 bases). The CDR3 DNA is TGTGCCAGCAGCTTATTATCCGGGGCGGGCTACACCTTC. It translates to CASSLLSGAGYTF.